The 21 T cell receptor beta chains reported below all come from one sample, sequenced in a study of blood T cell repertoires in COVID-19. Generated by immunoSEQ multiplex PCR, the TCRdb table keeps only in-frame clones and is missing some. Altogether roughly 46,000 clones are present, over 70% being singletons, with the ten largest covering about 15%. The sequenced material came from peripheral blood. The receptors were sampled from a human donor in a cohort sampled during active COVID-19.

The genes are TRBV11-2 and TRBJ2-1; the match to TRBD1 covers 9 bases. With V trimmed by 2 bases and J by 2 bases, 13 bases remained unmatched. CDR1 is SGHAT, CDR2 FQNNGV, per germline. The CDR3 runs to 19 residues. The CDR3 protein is CASSLRDRDPTPPYNEQFF. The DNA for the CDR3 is TGTGCCAGCAGCTTACGGGACAGGGACCCTACGCCGCCCTACAATGAGCAGTTCTTC.

The DNA of the CDR3 is TGTGCCAGCAGTTTTAGCGGGGGGGTCTACAATGAGCAGTTCTTC. This encodes CASSFSGGVYNEQFF. The V call is TRBV27, the J call TRBJ2-1, with 11 nucleotides matching TRBD2. The V and J ends lost 3 bases and 3 bases, in that order; junction bases with no gene match: 1. Germline V CDR1 and CDR2: MNHEY, SMNVEV (reference sequence). CDR3 size: 15 residues.

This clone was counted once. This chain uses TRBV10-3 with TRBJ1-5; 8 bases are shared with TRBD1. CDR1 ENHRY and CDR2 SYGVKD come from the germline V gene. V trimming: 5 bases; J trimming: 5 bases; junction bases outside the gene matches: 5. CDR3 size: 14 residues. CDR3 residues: CAISSGTGDQPQHF. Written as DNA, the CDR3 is TGTGCCATCAGTTCCGGGACAGGCGATCAGCCCCAGCATTTT.

For the CDR3, the DNA is TGTGCCAGCAGCCAAGATTGGGACTTCTCTGGAAACACCATATATTTT. It translates to CASSQDWDFSGNTIYF. The chain links TRBV3-1 (or the pseudogene TRBV3-2) to TRBJ1-3, with a weak D call TRBD1 (5 bases). Per the germline V gene, CDR1 is LGHDT and CDR2 is YNNKEL (reference sequence). Trimming left V 0 bases short and J 0 bases short, with 9 bases between. CDR3 length: 16 amino acids.

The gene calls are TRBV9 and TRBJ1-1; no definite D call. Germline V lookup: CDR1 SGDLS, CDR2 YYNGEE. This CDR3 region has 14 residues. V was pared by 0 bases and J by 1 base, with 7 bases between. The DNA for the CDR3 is TGTGCCAGCAGCGTAGCGGACTGGAACACTGAAGCTTTCTTT. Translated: CASSVADWNTEAFF.

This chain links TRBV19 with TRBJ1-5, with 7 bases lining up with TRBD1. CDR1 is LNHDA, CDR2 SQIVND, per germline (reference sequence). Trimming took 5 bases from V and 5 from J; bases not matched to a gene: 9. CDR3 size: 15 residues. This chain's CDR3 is CASSPRDSSYQPQHF. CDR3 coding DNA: TGTGCCAGTAGTCCAAGGGACAGTTCCTATCAGCCCCAGCATTTT. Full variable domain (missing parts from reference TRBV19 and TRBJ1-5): DGGITQSPKYLFRKEGQNVTLSCEQNLNHDAMYWYRQDPGQGLRLIYYSQIVNDFQKGDIAEGYSVSREKKESFPLTVTSAQKNPTAFYLCASSPRDSSYQPQHFGDGTRLSIL.

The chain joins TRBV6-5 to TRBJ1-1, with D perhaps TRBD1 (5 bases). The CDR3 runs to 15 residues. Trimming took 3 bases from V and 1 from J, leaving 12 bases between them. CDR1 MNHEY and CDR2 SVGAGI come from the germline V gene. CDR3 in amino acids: CASSYRQGANTEAFF. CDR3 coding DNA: TGTGCCAGCAGTTATAGGCAGGGTGCGAACACTGAAGCTTTCTTT.

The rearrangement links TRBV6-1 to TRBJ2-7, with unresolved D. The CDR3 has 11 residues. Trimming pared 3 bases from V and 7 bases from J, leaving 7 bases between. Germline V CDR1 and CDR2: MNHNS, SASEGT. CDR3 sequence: CASSESVEQYF. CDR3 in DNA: TGTGCCAGCAGTGAGTCGGTGGAGCAGTACTTC.

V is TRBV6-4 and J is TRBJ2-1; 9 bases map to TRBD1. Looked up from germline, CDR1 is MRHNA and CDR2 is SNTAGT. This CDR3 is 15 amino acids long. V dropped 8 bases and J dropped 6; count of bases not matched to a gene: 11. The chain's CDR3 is CASAPGQGFPNEQFF. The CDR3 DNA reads TGTGCCAGCGCCCCGGGACAGGGTTTTCCCAATGAGCAGTTCTTC.

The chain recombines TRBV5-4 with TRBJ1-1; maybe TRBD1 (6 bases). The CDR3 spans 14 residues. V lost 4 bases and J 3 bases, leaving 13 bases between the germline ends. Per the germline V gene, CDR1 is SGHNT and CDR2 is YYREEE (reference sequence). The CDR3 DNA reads TGTGCCAGCAGCGGGGAGGGGGGGTACACTGAAGCTTTCTTT. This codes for CASSGEGGYTEAFF.

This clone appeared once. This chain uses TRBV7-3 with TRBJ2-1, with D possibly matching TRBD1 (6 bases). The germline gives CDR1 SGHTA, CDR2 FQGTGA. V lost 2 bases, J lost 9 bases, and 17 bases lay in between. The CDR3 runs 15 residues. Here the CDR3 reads CASSLAGASGSEQFF. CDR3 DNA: TGTGCCAGCAGCTTAGCAGGGGCTTCGGGGAGTGAGCAGTTCTTC.

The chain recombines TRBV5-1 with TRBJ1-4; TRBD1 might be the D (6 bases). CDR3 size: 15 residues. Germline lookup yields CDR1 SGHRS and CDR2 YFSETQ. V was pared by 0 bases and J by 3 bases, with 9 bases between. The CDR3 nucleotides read TGCGCCAGCAGCTTGGATACAGGGCCTAATGAAAAACTGTTTTTT. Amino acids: CASSLDTGPNEKLFF.

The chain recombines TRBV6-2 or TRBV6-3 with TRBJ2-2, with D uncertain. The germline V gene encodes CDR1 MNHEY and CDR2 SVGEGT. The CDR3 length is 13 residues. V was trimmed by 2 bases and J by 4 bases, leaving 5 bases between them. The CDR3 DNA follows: TGTGCCAGCAGTTACAGCCTCACCGGGGAGCTGTTTTTT. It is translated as CASSYSLTGELFF.

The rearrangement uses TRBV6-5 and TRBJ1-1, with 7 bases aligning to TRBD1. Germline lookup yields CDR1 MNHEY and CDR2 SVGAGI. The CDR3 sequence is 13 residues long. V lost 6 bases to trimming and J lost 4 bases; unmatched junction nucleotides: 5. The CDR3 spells CASSQTGTTEAFF. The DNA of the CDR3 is TGTGCCAGCAGCCAGACAGGGACCACTGAAGCTTTCTTT.

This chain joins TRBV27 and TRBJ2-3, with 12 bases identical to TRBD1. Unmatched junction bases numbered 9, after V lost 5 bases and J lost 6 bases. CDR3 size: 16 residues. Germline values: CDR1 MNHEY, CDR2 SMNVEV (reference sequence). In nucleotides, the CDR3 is TGTGCCAGCAGTGCGCCCGGGACAGGGGGCTCCGATACGCAGTATTTT. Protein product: CASSAPGTGGSDTQYF.

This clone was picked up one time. The CDR3 DNA reads as TGTGCCAGCAGCCCGCGGACTAGTGCCCCCCTCGAGACCCAGTACTTC. Translation: CASSPRTSAPLETQYF. This chain links TRBV7-9 with TRBJ2-5; 7 positions agree with TRBD2. V shed 5 bases, J shed 5 bases, and the junction held 14 bases outside the gene matches. Germline V gives CDR1 SEHNR, CDR2 FQNEAQ (reference sequence). The CDR3 length is 16 residues.

CDR3 DNA: TGTGCCAGTACACAGGTTTCCTACGAGCAGTACTTC. Its translation is CASTQVSYEQYF. This chain joins TRBV6-5 and TRBJ2-7; tentative D call: TRBD1 (5 bases). The CDR3 is made up of 12 amino acids. CDR1 is MNHEY and CDR2 is SVGAGI in the germline V gene. Trimming cost V 9 bases and J 1 base, with 10 bases left between them.

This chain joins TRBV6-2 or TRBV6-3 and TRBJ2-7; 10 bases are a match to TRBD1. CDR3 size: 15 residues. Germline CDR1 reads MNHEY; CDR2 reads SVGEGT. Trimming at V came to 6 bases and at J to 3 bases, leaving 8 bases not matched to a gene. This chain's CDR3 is CASSSRGTGDYEQYF. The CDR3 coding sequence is TGTGCCAGCAGCTCCCGCGGGACAGGGGACTACGAGCAGTACTTC.

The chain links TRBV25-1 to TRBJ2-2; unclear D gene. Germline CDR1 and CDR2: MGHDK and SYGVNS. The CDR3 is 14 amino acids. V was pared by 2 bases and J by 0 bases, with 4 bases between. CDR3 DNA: TGTGCCAGCAGTGAAATAGCGAACACCGGGGAGCTGTTTTTT. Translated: CASSEIANTGELFF.

The CDR3 here is CASSQGEGGNQPQHF. CDR3 in DNA: TGTGCCAGCAGCCAGGGGGAGGGGGGCAATCAGCCCCAGCATTTT. V and J are TRBV3-1 (or the pseudogene TRBV3-2) and TRBJ1-5, with a possible D match to TRBD1 (6 bases). Trimming removed 3 bases from V and 2 bases from J, with 11 bases in between. CDR3 length equals 15 residues. Germline values: CDR1 LGHDT, CDR2 YNNKEL (reference sequence).

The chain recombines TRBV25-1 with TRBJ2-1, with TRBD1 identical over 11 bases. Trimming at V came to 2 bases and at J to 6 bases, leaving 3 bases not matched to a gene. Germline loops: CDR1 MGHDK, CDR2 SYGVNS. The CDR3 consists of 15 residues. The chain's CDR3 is CASSEGGTGGNEQFF. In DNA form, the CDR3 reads TGTGCCAGCAGTGAAGGTGGGACAGGGGGCAATGAGCAGTTCTTC. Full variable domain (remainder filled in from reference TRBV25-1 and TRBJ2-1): EADIYQTPRYLVIGTGKKITLECSQTMGHDKMYWYQQDPGMELHLIHYSYGVNSTEKGDLSSESTVSRIRTEHFPLTLESARPSHTSQYLCASSEGGTGGNEQFFGPGTRLTVL.